This T cell receptor beta chain stems from a study of T cell responses to AZD1222 COVID-19 vaccine. This table comes from immunoSEQ multiplex PCR, and its TCRdb copy is limited to in-frame clones, with some not included. The sample has 100,000 to 150,000 clones, more than 75% seen once. It was second doses at about 4 or about 12 weeks that were pooled. Regarding this clone: The antigen is not known.

Regarding the study as a whole: Vaccination with two AZD1222 doses was followed by a rise in Spike-specific TCR breadth and depth.

The CDR3 has 17 amino acids. The germline gives CDR1 SNHLY, CDR2 FYNNEI. The junction had 14 bases not matched to a gene; V was cut back by 5 bases and J by 4 bases. The source material was peripheral blood, sampled 28 days after the second AZD1222 dose. This rearrangement joins TRBV2 to TRBJ1-5; 7 nucleotides agree with TRBD1. This sequence was found in an adult who received the AZD1222 COVID-19 vaccine. The DNA for the CDR3 is TGTGCCAGCAGTACTGCGCGAGGGACAGCGCCGAATCAGCCCCAGCATTTT. It encodes CASSTARGTAPNQPQHF. Supplemented by reference TRBV2 and TRBJ1-5, the full variable domain reads EPEVTQTPSHQVTQMGQEVILRCVPISNHLYFYWYRQILGQKVEFLVSFYNNEISEKSEIFDDQFSVERPDGSNFTLKIRSTKLEDSAMYFCASSTARGTAPNQPQHFGDGTRLSIL.